This entry lists 26 T cell receptor beta chains sequenced from one sample in a study of ipilimumab plus nivolumab after autologous stem cell transplantation. The protocol was immunoSEQ multiplex PCR, while the TCRdb copy is restricted to in-frame clones and leaves out a portion. This sample carries about 43,000 clones, over 75% of them seen once, and the ten largest clones take approximately 0.82%. The sample was PBMCs, taken in a trial of ipilimumab plus nivolumab as post-transplant consolidation. The receptors derive from a male donor with multiple myeloma.

This clone appeared a few times. V usage is TRBV11-3 and J usage is TRBJ2-4; D might be TRBD1 or TRBD2, each matching 5 bases. Germline V CDR1 and CDR2: SGHNT, YENEEA. The germline V and J ends were trimmed by 2 bases and 7 bases, with 18 bases remaining between them. The length of the CDR3 is 16 residues. The CDR3 DNA reads as TGTGCCAGCAGCTTATCAGGGACCCCGCCTTGGAACATTCAGTACTTC. Translated, it gives CASSLSGTPPWNIQYF.

The chain couples TRBV30 to TRBJ2-1; 7 bases are shared with TRBD2. V was pared by 0 bases and J by 9 bases, with 8 bases of the junction left unmatched. Looked up from germline, CDR1 is GTSNPN and CDR2 is SVGIG (reference sequence). The CDR3 extends over 14 amino acids. The CDR3, as DNA: TGTGCCTGGAGTGTATCCGTGCGGGGGATTGAGCAGTTCTTC. Amino acid sequence: CAWSVSVRGIEQFF.

The V gene is TRBV4-1, the J gene TRBJ1-4, with TRBD1 identical over 7 bases. Germline V gives CDR1 MGHRA, CDR2 YSYEKL. V lost 4 bases, J lost 8 bases, and 7 bases stayed unmatched. This CDR3 is 14 amino acids long. The CDR3 region has the DNA TGCGCCAGCAGCCCCCAGGGGGGTGGGGAAAAACTGTTTTTT. Encoded protein: CASSPQGGGEKLFF.

The chain joins TRBV19 to TRBJ2-1; 10 bases agree with TRBD2. The trim removed 2 bases at V and 8 bases at J, leaving 9 bases unmatched. The germline V gene encodes CDR1 LNHDA and CDR2 SQIVND (reference sequence). The CDR3 sequence is 16 residues long. CDR3 nucleotides: TGTGCCAGTAGTATACAGGCTAGCGGGGGCCAGGATGAGCAGTTCTTC. Its translation: CASSIQASGGQDEQFF.

The gene calls are TRBV11-3 and TRBJ2-2; the match to TRBD2 covers 11 bases. This CDR3 contains 15 residues. From germline, CDR1 is SGHNT and CDR2 YENEEA. J lost 3 bases, V lost 5 bases, and 2 bases had no gene match. CDR3 DNA: TGTGCCAGCAGCCCGGGACTAGCGGACACCGGGGAGCTGTTTTTT. Translating gives CASSPGLADTGELFF.

The V and J genes are TRBV29-1 and TRBJ2-7, with D possibly being TRBD2 (7 bases). V was shortened by 2 bases and J by 1 base, with 24 bases between the two germline ends. The germline V gene encodes CDR1 SQVTM and CDR2 ANQGSEA. The CDR3 contains 18 residues. CDR3 nucleotides: TGCAGCGTTGAAAGCAGGGGAGGTTTCGGGCGGGGGTCCTACGAGCAGTACTTC. Its protein is CSVESRGGFGRGSYEQYF.

This clone was seen a handful of times. The chain couples TRBV30 to TRBJ1-1, with a possible D match to TRBD1 (5 bases). V lost 2 bases to trimming and J lost 7 bases, with 8 bases between them. In germline, CDR1 is GTSNPN, CDR2 SVGIG (reference sequence). The CDR3 is 11 residues long. The CDR3 sequence is CAWSIGGEAFF. CDR3 nucleotides: TGTGCCTGGAGTATTGGGGGTGAAGCTTTCTTT.

The chain employs TRBV2 and TRBJ1-3, with TRBD1 as a possible D gene (6 bases). Trimming left V 8 bases short and J 6 bases short, with 17 bases between. CDR1 SNHLY and CDR2 FYNNEI come from the germline V gene. CDR3 length: 14 residues. For the CDR3, the DNA is TGTGCCAGCTCCATCACAGGGATTACAAACACCATATATTTT. Translated: CASSITGITNTIYF.

This chain connects TRBV19 to TRBJ1-5, with D unclear. With 1 base removed from V and 15 bases from J, the gap between germline ends came to 13 bases. Germline lookup yields CDR1 LNHDA and CDR2 SQIVND (reference sequence). The CDR3 is 12 residues long. DNA of the CDR3: TGTGCCAGTAGTATAGGGACCGGGCAATCGCATTTT. It yields the protein CASSIGTGQSHF.

The chain links TRBV28 to TRBJ1-4, with unresolved D. Trimming pared 3 bases from V and 10 bases from J, leaving 24 bases between. This CDR3 has 17 amino acids. Germline V gene data show CDR1 as MDHEN and CDR2 as SYDVKM. For the CDR3, the DNA is TGTGCCAGCAGTTTGGGATTTAGTGACCTTAGGGCGCGAAAACTGTTTTTT. It codes for CASSLGFSDLRARKLFF.

This clone has just a few counts. The chain recombines TRBV6-5 with TRBJ1-4; TRBD1 is a possible D gene (5 bases). The germline gives CDR1 MNHEY, CDR2 SVGAGI. The CDR3 is 14 residues long. The V end was cut by 0 bases, the J end by 7 bases, with 9 bases between. The DNA for the CDR3 is TGTGCCAGCAGTTACTCGGGGGTTAGTGAAAAACTGTTTTTT. The encoded protein is CASSYSGVSEKLFF.

The V and J genes are TRBV2 and TRBJ2-5; 8 nucleotides match TRBD1. V trimming: 4 bases; J trimming: 0 bases; junction bases outside the gene matches: 13. The CDR3 loop spans 18 amino acids. The germline CDR1 and CDR2 sequences are SNHLY and FYNNEI. In DNA, the CDR3 is TGTGCCAGCAGTGCCCGGACAGGGAAGGGGTGGGACCAAGAGACCCAGTACTTC. Translated, it gives CASSARTGKGWDQETQYF.

The gene calls are TRBV6-5 and TRBJ2-2, with unresolved D. This CDR3 has 15 amino acids. Germline CDR1 reads MNHEY; CDR2 reads SVGAGI. Trimming stripped 6 bases from V and 4 bases from J, with 15 bases between. As DNA, the CDR3 is TGTGCCAGCAGCCTAGGAGCAGGCGGCACCGGGGAGCTGTTTTTT. It is translated as CASSLGAGGTGELFF.

The V call is TRBV5-4, the J call TRBJ2-3; 8 nucleotides agree with TRBD2. Trimming at V came to 2 bases and at J to 4 bases, leaving 3 bases not matched to a gene. Germline V lookup: CDR1 SGHNT, CDR2 YYREEE (reference sequence). The length of the CDR3 is 14 residues. In DNA form, the CDR3 reads TGTGCCAGCAGCTTCGGGACTAGTGCAGATACGCAGTATTTT. Protein: CASSFGTSADTQYF.

This clone was counted only a few times. This chain connects TRBV9 to TRBJ2-3; TRBD2 agrees at 9 bases. CDR3 length equals 17 residues. Germline CDR1 and CDR2: SGDLS and YYNGEE. V was pared by 1 base and J by 2 bases, with 8 bases of the junction left unmatched. CDR3 in DNA: TGTGCCAGCAGCGTAAGAGCCCGACTAGCGGCCACAGATACGCAGTATTTT. Translating it yields CASSVRARLAATDTQYF.

In this sample, this clone turned up once. The rearrangement uses TRBV7-3 and TRBJ2-2, with no clear D. Trimming removed 5 bases from V and 0 bases from J, with 13 bases in between. The CDR3 contains 16 residues. Germline CDR1 reads SGHTA; CDR2 reads FQGTGA. This CDR3 is CASSRWEQTNTGELFF. The CDR3 coding sequence is TGTGCCAGCAGCCGGTGGGAACAGACGAACACCGGGGAGCTGTTTTTT.

The V call is TRBV7-2, the J call TRBJ1-2, with D unresolved. Germline V gene lookup returns CDR1 SGHTA and CDR2 FQGNSA. V was cut by 4 bases and J by 14 bases, with 11 bases left in between. This CDR3 region has 10 residues. Here the CDR3 reads CASSSPEGTF. The CDR3 DNA reads as TGTGCCAGCAGCTCCCCGGAAGGGACCTTC.

This clone appeared a few times. The chain joins TRBV5-1 to TRBJ1-4, with TRBD1 as a possible D gene (5 bases). V shed 0 bases and J shed 12 bases, with 12 bases lying between them. CDR3 length: 13 amino acids. Germline V gene lookup returns CDR1 SGHRS and CDR2 YFSETQ. The CDR3 here is CASSLGTPEELFF. DNA of the CDR3: TGCGCCAGCAGCTTGGGGACACCCGAGGAACTGTTTTTT.

V usage is TRBV12-5 and J usage is TRBJ2-5, with D possibly being TRBD1 (6 bases). CDR1 LGHNT and CDR2 FRNRAP come from the germline V gene. The CDR3 sequence is 13 residues long. Trimming left V 4 bases short and J 0 bases short, with 6 bases between. CDR3: CASGWDNQETQYF. The CDR3, as DNA: TGTGCTAGTGGTTGGGACAACCAAGAGACCCAGTACTTC.

A single count supports this clone. This chain connects TRBV9 to TRBJ2-3; D tentatively reads TRBD1 or TRBD2 (6 bases each). Germline loops: CDR1 SGDLS, CDR2 YYNGEE. Trimming removed 0 bases from V and 2 bases from J, with 13 bases in between. The CDR3 is made up of 16 amino acids. CDR3 bases: TGTGCCAGCAGCGTAGGGAGGGGGGCTCTCACAGATACGCAGTATTTT. Its protein product is CASSVGRGALTDTQYF. The full variable domain, in which reference TRBV9 and TRBJ2-3 provide the parts outside the CDR3, is DSGVTQTPKHLITATGQRVTLRCSPRSGDLSVYWYQQSLDQGLQFLIQYYNGEERAKGNILERFSAQQFPDLHSELNLSSLELGDSALYFCASSVGRGALTDTQYFGPGTRLTVL.

V usage is TRBV11-3 and J usage is TRBJ2-7; 13 bases are shared with TRBD2. CDR1 and CDR2 from the germline V gene are SGHNT and YENEEA. J lost 4 bases, V lost 1 base, and 13 bases had no gene match. The CDR3 sequence is 19 residues long. CDR3 sequence: CASSLAFSGTSGERYEQYF. The CDR3 DNA sequence: TGTGCCAGCAGCTTAGCCTTCTCCGGGACTAGCGGGGAGAGGTACGAGCAGTACTTC.

This rearrangement joins TRBV7-3 to TRBJ2-2; TRBD1 matches at 8 bases. The germline V gene has CDR1 SGHTA and CDR2 FQGTGA. This CDR3 has 15 residues. Trimming cost V 3 bases and J 7 bases; bases outside gene matches: 7. CDR3 amino acids: CASSLTQGAIGELFF. The CDR3 DNA follows: TGTGCCAGCAGCTTGACGCAGGGGGCGATCGGGGAGCTGTTTTTT.

The rearrangement joins TRBV6-5 to TRBJ1-1; the D gene is possibly TRBD1 (6 bases). The CDR3 consists of 14 residues. V was shortened by 4 bases and J by 4 bases, with 13 bases between the two germline ends. The V gene's germline CDR1 is MNHEY and CDR2 SVGAGI. The CDR3: CASSFGQGSTEAFF. CDR3 DNA: TGTGCCAGCAGTTTTGGGCAGGGGTCCACTGAAGCTTTCTTT.

This clone was counted between two and nine times. V usage is TRBV19 and J usage is TRBJ2-5, with 7 bases fitting TRBD1. The CDR3 has 15 amino acids. Germline trimming cut 2 bases from V and 5 bases from J; bases unmatched to any gene: 8. Germline values: CDR1 LNHDA, CDR2 SQIVND (reference sequence). The CDR3 sequence: CASSIRQGSGETQYF. CDR3 DNA: TGTGCCAGTAGTATAAGACAGGGAAGCGGCGAGACCCAGTACTTC.

The chain couples TRBV7-8 to TRBJ1-2, with D possibly matching TRBD1 (5 bases). CDR1 SGHVS and CDR2 FQNEAQ come from the germline V gene. The CDR3 totals 17 residues. V dropped 0 bases and J dropped 1 base, with 15 bases sitting between them. The CDR3 DNA reads as TGTGCCAGCAGCTTAGCGCAGGGTCAGGTCGATAACTATGGCTACACCTTC. The encoded protein is CASSLAQGQVDNYGYTF.

This chain uses TRBV5-1 with TRBJ2-7; D gene ambiguous. Trimming cost V 0 bases and J 6 bases, with 16 bases left between them. The CDR3 is 15 amino acids. Germline-derived CDR1 and CDR2 are SGHRS and YFSETQ. CDR3 residues: CASSLARDTPLEQYF. The DNA of the CDR3 is TGCGCCAGCAGCTTGGCCAGAGACACTCCCCTCGAGCAGTACTTC.